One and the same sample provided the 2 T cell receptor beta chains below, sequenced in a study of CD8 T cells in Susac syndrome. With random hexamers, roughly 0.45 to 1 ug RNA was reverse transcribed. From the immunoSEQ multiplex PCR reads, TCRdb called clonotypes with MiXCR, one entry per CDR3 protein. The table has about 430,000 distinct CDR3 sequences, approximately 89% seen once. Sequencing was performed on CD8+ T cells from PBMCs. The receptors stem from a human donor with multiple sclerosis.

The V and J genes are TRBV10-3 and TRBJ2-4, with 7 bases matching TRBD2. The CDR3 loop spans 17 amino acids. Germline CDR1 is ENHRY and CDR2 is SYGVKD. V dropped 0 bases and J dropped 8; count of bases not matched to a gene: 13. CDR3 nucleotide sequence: TGTGCCATCAGTGAGTCAGGGTGGAATGCAGGGAGGGACATTCAGTACTTC. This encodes CAISESGWNAGRDIQYF.

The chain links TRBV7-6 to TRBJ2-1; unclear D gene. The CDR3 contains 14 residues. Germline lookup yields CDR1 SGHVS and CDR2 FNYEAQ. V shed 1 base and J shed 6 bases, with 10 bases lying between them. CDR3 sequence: CASSLVTSLNEQFF. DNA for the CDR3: TGTGCCAGCAGCTTAGTGACGAGTCTCAATGAGCAGTTCTTC.